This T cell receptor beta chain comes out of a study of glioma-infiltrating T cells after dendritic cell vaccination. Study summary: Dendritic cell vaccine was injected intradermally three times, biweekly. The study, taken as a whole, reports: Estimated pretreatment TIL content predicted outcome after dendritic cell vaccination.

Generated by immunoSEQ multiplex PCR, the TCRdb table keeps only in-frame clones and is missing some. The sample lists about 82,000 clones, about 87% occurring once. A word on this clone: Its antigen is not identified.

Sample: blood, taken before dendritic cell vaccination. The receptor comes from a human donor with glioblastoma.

The CDR3 DNA reads TGTGCCAGCAGTTACTCCCCTAGCGGGAGTTCCAATGAGCAGTTCTTC. This sequence encodes CASSYSPSGSSNEQFF. The chain joins TRBV6-5 to TRBJ2-1; 10 bases match TRBD2. With V trimmed by 0 bases and J by 6 bases, 5 bases remained unmatched. This CDR3 spans 16 amino acids. Germline CDR1 and CDR2: MNHEY and SVGAGI.